The 26 T cell receptor beta chains reported below all come from one sample, sequenced in a study of blood T cell repertoires in COVID-19. Here immunoSEQ multiplex PCR was the method, and the copy in TCRdb shows in-frame clones only, minus some. Among around 140,000 clones, 85% to 90% were seen once, and the ten largest hold roughly 2.2%. Sequences were obtained from peripheral blood. The receptors here all came from a man between 65 and 85 years old with active COVID-19.

V usage is TRBV5-1 and J usage is TRBJ2-7, with TRBD1 matching over 12 bases. Germline lookup yields CDR1 SGHRS and CDR2 YFSETQ. V shed 4 bases and J 3 bases; nucleotides not matched to a gene: 5. This CDR3 region has 15 residues. CDR3 sequence (DNA): TGCGCCAGCAGCGCCGGGACAGGGGGCGGCTACGAGCAGTACTTC. The encoded protein is CASSAGTGGGYEQYF.

This chain uses TRBV28 with TRBJ2-2; D not certain. V lost 2 bases, J lost 0 bases, and 7 bases lay in between. The CDR3 is made up of 15 amino acids. The V gene's germline CDR1 is MDHEN and CDR2 SYDVKM. The CDR3 loop is CASSLLQANTGELFF. The CDR3 DNA reads as TGTGCCAGCAGTTTACTTCAGGCGAACACCGGGGAGCTGTTTTTT.

The rearrangement uses TRBV1 and TRBJ1-1. TRBV1 is labeled a pseudogene. This CDR3 region has 14 residues. The CDR3 loop is CTSSHPGMNTEAFF. The CDR3 DNA reads as TGCACCAGCAGCCACCCGGGAATGAACACTGAAGCTTTCTTT.

This clone appeared a single time. The rearrangement joins TRBV6-5 to TRBJ1-2; 8 bases fit TRBD1. The CDR3 runs 14 residues. Germline V gene lookup returns CDR1 MNHEY and CDR2 SVGAGI. Trimming cost V 7 bases and J 6 bases; bases outside gene matches: 10. The CDR3 coding sequence is TGTGCCAGCACCCAGGACAGGGAGAACGATGGCTACACCTTC. It specifies CASTQDRENDGYTF.

The V gene is TRBV28, the J gene TRBJ2-7, with D perhaps TRBD2 (6 bases). The CDR3 is 13 residues long. V was clipped by 4 bases and J by 6 bases, with 13 bases between them. CDR1 is MDHEN, CDR2 SYDVKM, per germline. The CDR3 sequence: CASSSGGGTEQYF. The CDR3 DNA reads TGTGCCAGCAGTTCTGGTGGGGGGACCGAGCAGTACTTC.

The chain links TRBV29-1 to TRBJ2-7, with TRBD2 matching over 10 bases. This CDR3 contains 15 residues. Germline CDR1 and CDR2: SQVTM and ANQGSEA. Unmatched junction bases numbered 4, after V lost 0 bases and J lost 2 bases. The CDR3 nucleotides read TGCAGCGTTGAAGATCTTAGCGGGAGGACCTACGAGCAGTACTTC. Translated: CSVEDLSGRTYEQYF.

V usage is TRBV5-5 and J usage is TRBJ1-5; weak D call: TRBD1 (5 bases). Germline V gene sequence: CDR1 SGHKS, CDR2 YYEKEE (reference sequence). The CDR3 contains 18 residues. The V end was cut by 6 bases, the J end by 0 bases, with 22 bases between. Written as DNA, the CDR3 is TGTGCCAGCAACTCCGGCGCAGGGAAAATTTATAGCAATCAGCCCCAGCATTTT. Protein product: CASNSGAGKIYSNQPQHF.

J is TRBJ2-7 and V is TRBV5-1, with TRBD2 identical over 10 bases. The CDR3 has 13 amino acids. The J segment lost 6 bases and the V segment lost 5 bases, leaving 5 bases of the junction unmatched. Germline V CDR1 and CDR2: SGHRS, YFSETQ. CDR3 protein: CASSLAGEREQYF. The CDR3 nucleotides read TGCGCCAGCAGTCTAGCGGGAGAGCGCGAGCAGTACTTC.

V and J are TRBV11-3 and TRBJ2-5; 10 bases map to TRBD1. CDR1 and CDR2 from the germline V gene are SGHNT and YENEEA. This CDR3 has 14 residues. V shed 6 bases, J shed 5 bases, and the junction held 6 bases outside the gene matches. CDR3 sequence (DNA): TGTGCCAGCAGTGCTGGACAGGGGGGGGAGACCCAGTACTTC. Its protein is CASSAGQGGETQYF.

V is TRBV19 and J is TRBJ1-6; 10 nucleotides match TRBD1. CDR1 is LNHDA, CDR2 SQIVND, per germline (reference sequence). The ends lost 5 bases at V and 7 bases at J; junction bases unmatched: 5. The CDR3 sequence is 15 residues long. The chain's CDR3 is CASSARTGGNSPLHF. The CDR3 bases are TGTGCCAGTAGTGCCAGGACAGGGGGAAATTCACCCCTCCACTTT. The full variable domain, in which reference TRBV19 and TRBJ1-6 provide the parts outside the CDR3, is DGGITQSPKYLFRKEGQNVTLSCEQNLNHDAMYWYRQDPGQGLRLIYYSQIVNDFQKGDIAEGYSVSREKKESFPLTVTSAQKNPTAFYLCASSARTGGNSPLHFGNGTRLTVT.

In this sample, this clone turned up once. The chain carries TRBV6-7 and TRBJ2-7, with D perhaps TRBD1 (5 bases). TRBV6-7 falls under the ORF class, with uncertain function. Between the trimmed V and J ends, which lost 4 bases and 0 bases, there was a span of 10 bases. CDR3 length: 14 residues. For the CDR3, the DNA is TGTGCCAGCAGTTTTGACAGCTACTCCTACGAGCAGTACTTC. As protein: CASSFDSYSYEQYF.

Only one count was recorded for this clone. The rearrangement uses TRBV5-1 and TRBJ2-1; possible D gene TRBD2, 7 bases. Trimming took 4 bases from V and 9 from J, leaving 20 bases between them. CDR1 is SGHRS, CDR2 YFSETQ, per germline. CDR3 size: 15 residues. The CDR3 DNA follows: TGCGCCAGCAGCCCGGGGGGCGGCACTCGGGGTGAGCAGTTCTTC. The encoded protein is CASSPGGGTRGEQFF.

In this sample, this clone turned up once. V usage is TRBV7-2 and J usage is TRBJ2-7; 13 bases line up with TRBD2. V lost 5 bases, J lost 2 bases, and 3 bases stayed unmatched. The germline CDR1 and CDR2 sequences are SGHTA and FQGNSA. The CDR3 contains 15 residues. CDR3 DNA: TGTGCCAGCAGCCCTGGGACTAGCGGGACCTACGAGCAGTACTTC. Amino acids: CASSPGTSGTYEQYF.

The chain is built from TRBV2 and TRBJ2-5; TRBD1 matches 12 bases. The CDR3 has 14 residues. V shed 6 bases and J 6 bases; nucleotides not matched to a gene: 5. Germline lookup yields CDR1 SNHLY and CDR2 FYNNEI. Written as DNA, the CDR3 is TGTGCCAGCAGGGGACAGGGGGCCCGCCAGACCCAGTACTTC. Its protein product is CASRGQGARQTQYF. Drawing the rest from reference TRBV2 and TRBJ2-5, the complete variable domain is EPEVTQTPSHQVTQMGQEVILRCVPISNHLYFYWYRQILGQKVEFLVSFYNNEISEKSEIFDDQFSVERPDGSNFTLKIRSTKLEDSAMYFCASRGQGARQTQYFGPGTRLLVL.

This chain uses TRBV4-1 with TRBJ1-1; D is unresolved. Trimming removed 0 bases at V and 7 bases at J, with 9 bases between. This CDR3 contains 13 residues. Per germline, CDR1 MGHRA and CDR2 YSYEKL. CDR3 in DNA: TGCGCCAGCAGCCAAGATCCCGGTAGTGAAGCTTTCTTT. Amino acid sequence: CASSQDPGSEAFF.

The rearrangement joins TRBV6-5 to TRBJ2-1; no clear D gene. The CDR3 is 15 residues long. The V end was cut by 7 bases, the J end by 4 bases, with 17 bases between. Per the germline V gene, CDR1 is MNHEY and CDR2 is SVGAGI. CDR3 in amino acids: CASTSNGSPYNEQFF. CDR3 coding DNA: TGTGCCAGCACCTCAAACGGTAGCCCTTACAATGAGCAGTTCTTC.

The chain employs TRBV19 and TRBJ2-1; TRBD2 matches at 7 bases. CDR3 length equals 18 residues. The V segment lost 3 bases and the J segment 0 bases; nucleotides outside the gene matches: 11. Germline CDR1 LNHDA, CDR2 SQIVND (reference sequence). The CDR3 DNA follows: TGTGCCAGTAGTATTACTTCAGCGGGATTCCTCTCCTACAATGAGCAGTTCTTC. It codes for CASSITSAGFLSYNEQFF.

The J gene is TRBJ2-1, the V gene TRBV10-3; D perhaps matches TRBD2 (7 bases). The CDR3 totals 14 residues. Trimming pared 0 bases from V and 5 bases from J, leaving 8 bases between. CDR1 and CDR2 (germline): ENHRY, SYGVKD. The CDR3 region has the DNA TGTGCCATCAGTGAGTCAGGGGGGGACAATGAGCAGTTCTTC. This translates into CAISESGGDNEQFF.

The chain joins TRBV19 to TRBJ2-7; D is undetermined. Trimming took off 6 bases at V and 7 bases at J, with 10 bases between the two ends. The germline gives CDR1 LNHDA, CDR2 SQIVND (reference sequence). The CDR3 runs to 11 residues. This CDR3 reads CASRRLWEQYF. DNA of the CDR3: TGTGCCAGTAGGAGACTGTGGGAGCAGTACTTC.

The chain couples TRBV19 to TRBJ2-1, with TRBD2 as a possible D gene (5 bases). CDR3 length equals 15 residues. Germline CDR1 reads LNHDA; CDR2 reads SQIVND (reference sequence). V lost 9 bases to trimming and J lost 0 bases, with 15 bases between them. In DNA form, the CDR3 reads TGTGCCAGCGAGATGAGGGCCAGCTCCTACAATGAGCAGTTCTTC. Encoded protein: CASEMRASSYNEQFF.

This chain connects TRBV18 to TRBJ1-4; D gene uncertain. The germline V gene has CDR1 KGHSH and CDR2 LQKENI. The CDR3 extends over 14 amino acids. Trimming pared 0 bases from V and 8 bases from J, leaving 10 bases between. The CDR3 DNA sequence: TGTGCCAGCTCACCACCGAGCCAAAAGGAAAAACTGTTTTTT. It translates to CASSPPSQKEKLFF.

The chain couples TRBV7-9 to TRBJ1-2; perhaps TRBD1 as D (5 bases). CDR1 and CDR2 (germline): SEHNR, FQNEAQ (reference sequence). CDR3 length: 14 amino acids. The ends were cut back, 1 base at V and 2 bases at J, with 8 bases in the middle. The CDR3 region is CASSLGGQNYGYTF. Written as DNA, the CDR3 is TGTGCCAGCAGCTTAGGGGGCCAGAACTATGGCTACACCTTC.

V gene TRBV7-2 combines with J gene TRBJ2-5; TRBD2 might be the D (6 bases). The V end was cut by 2 bases, the J end by 6 bases, with 13 bases between. Germline V gene lookup returns CDR1 SGHTA and CDR2 FQGNSA. The CDR3 runs to 14 residues. The CDR3: CASSLNRGMKTQYF. The CDR3 DNA reads TGTGCCAGCAGCTTAAATCGCGGGATGAAGACCCAGTACTTC.

V gene TRBV5-1 combines with J gene TRBJ2-6; maybe TRBD2 (5 bases). The CDR3 covers 18 residues. CDR1 is SGHRS, CDR2 YFSETQ, per germline. Trimming left V 3 bases short and J 1 base short, with 17 bases between. In nucleotides, the CDR3 is TGCGCCAGCAGCTCCGGGATTCAATTGGGTTCTGGGGCCAACGTCCTGACTTTC. Its translation: CASSSGIQLGSGANVLTF.

The rearrangement links TRBV2 to TRBJ2-5; 7 bases match TRBD2. This CDR3 region has 13 residues. Unmatched junction bases numbered 3, after V lost 4 bases and J lost 4 bases. CDR1 SNHLY and CDR2 FYNNEI come from the germline V gene. CDR3 in DNA: TGTGCCAGCAGTGCAGGACTAGGAGAGACCCAGTACTTC. Translating gives CASSAGLGETQYF.

The V gene is TRBV3-1 (or the pseudogene TRBV3-2), the J gene TRBJ1-4; 7 bases are a match to TRBD1. CDR3 length: 15 amino acids. V was pared by 2 bases and J by 5 bases, with 5 bases of the junction left unmatched. Germline V gene sequence: CDR1 LGHDT, CDR2 YNNKEL (reference sequence). As DNA, the CDR3 is TGTGCCAGCAGCCAAAGGGGACAGATGAATGAAAAACTGTTTTTT. Translated, it gives CASSQRGQMNEKLFF.